This TCR beta chain was recovered during a study of human T cells and chemical hapten exposure. Trimming pared 1 base from V and 3 bases from J, leaving 9 bases between. CDR3 length: 15 residues. The germline CDR1 and CDR2 sequences are SGHTA and FQGTGA. Library construction involved attaching unique molecular identifiers to individual cDNA molecules, which allowed quantitative, reproducible TCR counting. A single record per CDR3 protein comes from TCRdb applying MiXCR to the RACE reads. This table has around 56,000 distinct CDR3 sequences, more than 9% appearing once. This clonotype was observed at least ten times. Time point meaning: pre-sensitization, week 0. The treatment: therapeutic diphenylcyclopropenone sensitization with weekly scalp DPC.

The chain carries TRBV7-3 and TRBJ2-2; D is uncertain. The clonotype comes from a middle-aged man with alopecia areata. Some clones in this sample may be carry-over from other donors' samples. Sequenced material: whole blood, taken in connection with sensitization to the hapten diphenylcyclopropenone (DPC). CDR3 amino acids: CASSLNDGYTGELFF. The CDR3 nucleotides are TGTGCCAGCAGCTTAAATGACGGGTACACCGGGGAGCTGTTTTTT. Full variable domain (missing parts from reference TRBV7-3 and TRBJ2-2): GAGVSQTPSNKVTEKGKYVELRCDPISGHTALYWYRQSLGQGPEFLIYFQGTGAADDSGLPNDRFFAVRPEGSVSTLKIQRTERGDSAVYLCASSLNDGYTGELFFGEGSRLTVL.